The rows below give T cell receptor beta chains drawn from one sample of a study of blood T cell repertoires in COVID-19. Sequencing used immunoSEQ multiplex PCR; TCRdb keeps in-frame clones, though not all of them. This table has 290,000 or so clones, 90% appearing once. Specimen: PBMCs or T cells enriched from blood (not recorded which). The receptors come from a woman in her twenties or thirties who had recovered from COVID-19. CDR3s include the opening cysteine and the closing phenylalanine or tryptophan. A D gene is named only where the DNA matches it firmly.

J gene: TRBJ2-7; D gene: TRBD1; V gene: TRBV7-2; CDR3 protein: CASSPSGPGQAHRVQYF; CDR3 DNA: TGTGCCAGCAGCCCGTCGGGACCGGGACAGGCTCATCGTGTGCAGTACTTC
J gene: TRBJ1-3; D gene: .; V gene: TRBV28; CDR3 protein: CASSTSPSGNTIYF; CDR3 DNA: TGTGCCAGCAGCACATCCCCCTCTGGAAACACCATATATTTT
J gene: TRBJ2-7; D gene: TRBD1; V gene: TRBV30; CDR3 protein: CAFRDRTYEQYF; CDR3 DNA: TGTGCCTTCCGGGACAGGACCTACGAGCAGTACTTC
J gene: TRBJ1-1; D gene: .; V gene: TRBV18; CDR3 protein: CASFHPRQLSFEAFF; CDR3 DNA: TGTGCCAGCTTCCACCCAAGACAGCTCAGTTTTGAAGCTTTCTTT
J gene: TRBJ2-3; D gene: .; V gene: TRBV6-2/TRBV6-3; CDR3 protein: CASSLRHHTQYF; CDR3 DNA: TGTGCCAGCAGTCTTAGACATCATACGCAGTATTTT
J gene: TRBJ1-1; D gene: TRBD1; V gene: TRBV30; CDR3 protein: CAWSLQGAGTEAFF; CDR3 DNA: TGTGCCTGGAGTCTTCAGGGGGCTGGTACTGAAGCTTTCTTT
J gene: TRBJ1-5; D gene: .; V gene: TRBV18; CDR3 protein: CASSPDSSNQPQHF; CDR3 DNA: TGTGCCAGCTCACCGGACAGCTCAAATCAGCCCCAGCATTTT
J gene: TRBJ2-1; D gene: .; V gene: TRBV6-5; CDR3 protein: CASRRDLGYNEQFF; CDR3 DNA: TGTGCCAGCAGGAGGGATTTAGGGTACAATGAGCAGTTCTTC
J gene: TRBJ2-5; D gene: TRBD2; V gene: TRBV2; CDR3 protein: CASSDPSGQETQYF; CDR3 DNA: TGTGCCAGCAGTGATCCTAGCGGCCAAGAGACCCAGTACTTC
J gene: TRBJ1-1; D gene: .; V gene: TRBV18; CDR3 protein: CASSLAQGGTEAFF; CDR3 DNA: TGTGCCAGCTCACTAGCCCAGGGTGGCACTGAAGCTTTCTTT
J gene: TRBJ2-7; D gene: TRBD1; V gene: TRBV2; CDR3 protein: CASSYTTGVRYEQYF; CDR3 DNA: TGTGCCAGCAGTTACACGACAGGGGTTCGGTACGAGCAGTACTTC
J gene: TRBJ2-5; D gene: .; V gene: TRBV3-1/TRBV3-2; CDR3 protein: CASSQASQETQYF; CDR3 DNA: TGTGCCAGCAGCCAAGCCAGTCAAGAGACCCAGTACTTC